The 23 T cell receptor beta chains below come from one sample, sequenced in a study of T cells after yellow fever vaccination. A single record per CDR3 protein comes from TCRdb applying MiXCR to the 5' RACE reads. Among 35,000 to 55,000 distinct CDR3 sequences listed, roughly 7% were seen once. Sequences were derived from CD8+ T cells not binding an NS4B(214-222) dextramer, sorted from PBMCs, sampled 45 days after the yellow fever booster vaccination. These receptor sequences come from a man aged 25-45 years who received the YFV17D yellow fever vaccine.

This clonotype was seen more than once but under ten times. The chain combines TRBV7-8 with TRBJ2-7; D is possibly TRBD2 (5 bases). The CDR3 runs to 15 residues. Germline loops: CDR1 SGHVS, CDR2 FQNEAQ. The V and J ends lost 6 bases and 1 base respectively, with 16 bases between them. CDR3 amino acids: CASRAPWERSYEQYF. Written as DNA, the CDR3 is TGTGCCAGCAGAGCTCCGTGGGAGAGATCCTACGAGCAGTACTTC.

This clonotype showed up many times. The chain carries TRBV15 and TRBJ1-5; the D gene is possibly TRBD1 (5 bases). Trimming took 0 bases from V and 6 from J, leaving 12 bases between them. The CDR3 is 15 amino acids. CDR1 and CDR2 from the germline V gene are LNHNV and YYDKDF (reference sequence). CDR3 sequence: CATSRETVPGQPQHF. CDR3 coding DNA: TGTGCCACCAGCAGAGAGACAGTTCCCGGTCAGCCCCAGCATTTT. Drawing the rest from reference TRBV15 and TRBJ1-5, the complete variable domain is DAMVIQNPRYQVTQFGKPVTLSCSQTLNHNVMYWYQQKSSQAPKLLFHYYDKDFNNEADTPDNFQSRRPNTSFCFLDIRSPGLGDTAMYLCATSRETVPGQPQHFGDGTRLSIL.

This clonotype was observed at least ten times. The chain combines TRBV20-1 with TRBJ1-3; D might be TRBD1 (6 bases). The CDR3 runs 16 residues. V gave up 1 base and J gave up 0 bases, with 13 bases separating them. Germline CDR1 is DFQATT and CDR2 is SNEGSKA (reference sequence). The CDR3 DNA sequence: TGCAGTGCTAGAGGAACAGGGTTATACTCTGGAAACACCATATATTTT. Protein: CSARGTGLYSGNTIYF.

This clonotype was counted ten times or more. In DNA form, the CDR3 reads TGTGCCAGCAGCTCAGCGGGAGGGAGCACAGATACGCAGTATTTT. This sequence encodes CASSSAGGSTDTQYF. The V and J genes are TRBV12-3 or TRBV12-4 and TRBJ2-3, with 10 bases matching TRBD2. The CDR3 covers 15 residues. The trim removed 6 bases at V and 0 bases at J, leaving 3 bases unmatched.

This clonotype was seen many times. CDR3: CASSESITGGGNEQFF. The DNA for the CDR3 is TGCGCCAGCAGTGAGTCGATAACAGGGGGCGGAAATGAGCAGTTCTTC. V usage is TRBV10-2 and J usage is TRBJ2-1; the match to TRBD1 covers 9 bases. J was trimmed by 7 bases and V by 0 bases; bases with no gene match: 7. There are 16 residues in the CDR3. Germline CDR1 reads WSHSY; CDR2 reads SAAADI.

This clonotype was counted a few times. The chain is built from TRBV20-1 and TRBJ2-7; tentative D call: TRBD1 (5 bases). Germline V gene sequence: CDR1 DFQATT, CDR2 SNEGSKA (reference sequence). This CDR3 spans 11 amino acids. V shed 3 bases and J shed 3 bases, with 6 bases lying between them. The CDR3 sequence: CSARDNYEQYF. The CDR3, as DNA: TGCAGTGCTAGGGACAACTACGAGCAGTACTTC.

The table lists this clonotype with many counts. This chain connects TRBV29-1 to TRBJ2-1; no clear D gene. The CDR3 is 14 residues long. V was trimmed by 5 bases and J by 3 bases, leaving 14 bases between them. Germline assignment: CDR1 SQVTM and CDR2 ANQGSEA. The DNA for the CDR3 is TGCAGCGTTCACAGTGCCGCTGGCTACAATGAGCAGTTCTTC. Its protein is CSVHSAAGYNEQFF.

This clonotype was observed at least ten times. The rearrangement uses TRBV19 and TRBJ2-1; TRBD1 matches 8 bases. The length of the CDR3 is 13 residues. The trim removed 4 bases at V and 10 bases at J, leaving 6 bases unmatched. Per germline, CDR1 LNHDA and CDR2 SQIVND (reference sequence). CDR3 sequence reads: CASSKDRVEEQFF. CDR3 nucleotides: TGTGCCAGTAGTAAGGACAGGGTCGAGGAGCAGTTCTTC. Drawing the rest from reference TRBV19 and TRBJ2-1, the complete variable domain is DGGITQSPKYLFRKEGQNVTLSCEQNLNHDAMYWYRQDPGQGLRLIYYSQIVNDFQKGDIAEGYSVSREKKESFPLTVTSAQKNPTAFYLCASSKDRVEEQFFGPGTRLTVL.

At least ten counts were recorded for this clonotype. The V call is TRBV2, the J call TRBJ2-2, with 8 bases fitting TRBD2. The V gene end was trimmed by 10 bases and the J gene end by 0 bases; junction bases not matched to a gene: 4. The CDR3 extends over 14 amino acids. Germline values: CDR1 SNHLY, CDR2 FYNNEI. CDR3 loop: CATKRESNTGELFF. The CDR3 coding sequence is TGTGCCACGAAGCGGGAGTCGAACACCGGGGAGCTGTTTTTT.

This clonotype was detected only once. This may stem from a read error, because a much larger clone lies one nucleotide away. V is TRBV7-2 and J is TRBJ2-1; 9 positions match TRBD2. Matching the DNA end better, TRBJ2-7 makes the J call doubtful. CDR3 size: 15 residues. Per the germline V gene, CDR1 is SGHTA and CDR2 is FQGNSA. CDR3 amino acids: CASSPGTSSYNEQYF. The CDR3 DNA reads as TGTGCCAGCAGCCCTGGGACTAGCTCCTACAATGAGCAGTACTTC.

This clonotype has ten or more counts. The rearrangement joins TRBV29-1 to TRBJ2-1; tentatively, D is TRBD1 (6 bases). CDR1 is SQVTM and CDR2 is ANQGSEA in the germline V gene. V lost 3 bases and J 0 bases, leaving 15 bases between the germline ends. This CDR3 region has 16 residues. The CDR3 coding sequence is TGCAGCGTTGAGGGGGTGACAGGTCCCTCCTACAATGAGCAGTTCTTC. The encoded protein is CSVEGVTGPSYNEQFF.

Ten or more counts support this clonotype. This chain links TRBV25-1 with TRBJ1-2; D is ambiguous. Germline values: CDR1 MGHDK, CDR2 SYGVNS. V was pared by 0 bases and J by 7 bases, with 9 bases between. The CDR3 totals 13 residues. For the CDR3, the DNA is TGTGCCAGCAGTGAATATACTAAGGGTGGCTACACCTTC. It yields the protein CASSEYTKGGYTF.

In this sample, this clonotype turned up many times. The chain has TRBV4-3 and TRBJ2-7; 8 positions match TRBD1. CDR1 is LGHNA, CDR2 YSLEER, per germline. Trimming cost V 1 base and J 3 bases; bases outside gene matches: 2. The CDR3 is 14 amino acids. In DNA form, the CDR3 reads TGCGCCAGCAGCCAAGGGACAGGGTTCTACGAGCAGTACTTC. Encoded protein: CASSQGTGFYEQYF.

This clonotype was observed a few times. The chain uses TRBV6-5 and TRBJ2-7; no clear D gene. Trimming left V 7 bases short and J 7 bases short, with 14 bases between. Germline V lookup: CDR1 MNHEY, CDR2 SVGAGI. This CDR3 region has 12 residues. The CDR3 DNA follows: TGTGCCAGCACCGGTGGCGGCCATGAGCAGTACTTC. Its protein product is CASTGGGHEQYF.

There are a few counts of this clonotype. The chain employs TRBV12-3 or TRBV12-4 and TRBJ2-1, with 9 bases that match TRBD2. V lost 5 bases to trimming and J lost 7 bases; unmatched junction nucleotides: 15. The CDR3 sequence is 17 residues long. CDR3 sequence reads: CASSTSTGRLAVNEQFF. The CDR3 DNA is TGTGCCAGCAGTACGAGTACCGGCCGACTAGCGGTTAATGAGCAGTTCTTC.

The gene calls are TRBV15 and TRBJ2-1; D is uncertain. The V end was cut by 4 bases, the J end by 2 bases, with 6 bases between. The CDR3 consists of 13 residues. CDR1 LNHNV and CDR2 YYDKDF come from the germline V gene (reference sequence). CDR3 sequence reads: CATSIETYNEQFF. For the CDR3, the DNA is TGTGCCACCAGCATAGAAACCTACAATGAGCAGTTCTTC.

This clonotype was detected many times. The CDR3, as DNA: TGTGCCAGCAGACCTAGCGGGAGTGTCGATGAGCAGTTCTTC. This codes for CASRPSGSVDEQFF. The chain uses TRBV2 and TRBJ2-1; 10 nucleotides line up with TRBD2. The V and J ends lost 6 bases and 8 bases, in that order; junction bases with no gene match: 7. This CDR3 contains 14 residues. The V gene's germline CDR1 is SNHLY and CDR2 FYNNEI.

There are many counts of this clonotype. V and J are TRBV7-2 and TRBJ2-7, with TRBD2 as a possible D gene (5 bases). V lost 8 bases and J lost 5, with 22 bases in between. Germline loops: CDR1 SGHTA, CDR2 FQGNSA. The CDR3 extends over 15 amino acids. CDR3 sequence reads: CASGLTAPLAHEQYF. The DNA of the CDR3 is TGTGCCAGCGGTTTAACCGCCCCCCTAGCCCACGAGCAGTACTTC.

This chain connects TRBV7-9 to TRBJ2-3, with 8 bases matching TRBD2. There are 16 residues in the CDR3. J gave up 6 bases and V 5 bases, and 13 bases lay outside the gene matches. CDR1 SEHNR and CDR2 FQNEAQ come from the germline V gene (reference sequence). The chain's CDR3 is CASSGREGRDDDTQYF. DNA for the CDR3: TGTGCCAGCAGCGGCCGGGAGGGCAGGGACGATGATACGCAGTATTTT.

There are many counts of this clonotype. The rearrangement links TRBV30 to TRBJ1-1; no firm D call. CDR1 and CDR2 (germline): GTSNPN, SVGIG (reference sequence). The CDR3 sequence is 11 residues long. Trimming pared 2 bases from V and 6 bases from J, leaving 7 bases between. CDR3 amino acids: CAWSRAAEAFF. In nucleotides, the CDR3 is TGTGCCTGGAGTCGGGCAGCTGAAGCTTTCTTT.

This clonotype was seen ten or more times. The genes are TRBV7-2 and TRBJ2-5; D remains unclear. The germline gives CDR1 SGHTA, CDR2 FQGNSA. This CDR3 spans 16 amino acids. V lost 2 bases, J lost 4 bases, and 17 bases lay in between. The CDR3 loop reads CASSLSSRPPVETQYF. The CDR3, as DNA: TGTGCCAGCAGCTTAAGCTCACGGCCCCCAGTAGAGACCCAGTACTTC.

This clonotype was found a few times. The chain carries TRBV7-2 and TRBJ2-7; D is possibly TRBD2 (6 bases). Per germline, CDR1 SGHTA and CDR2 FQGNSA. With 5 bases removed from V and 2 bases from J, the gap between germline ends came to 13 bases. The CDR3 spans 14 residues. The CDR3 protein is CASSPGLLAYEQYF. DNA for the CDR3: TGTGCCAGCAGCCCGGGACTCCTAGCCTACGAGCAGTACTTC.

This clonotype was seen ten or more times. The chain combines TRBV28 with TRBJ2-1; the match to TRBD2 covers 9 bases. The CDR3 totals 15 residues. The V gene end was trimmed by 6 bases and the J gene end by 4 bases; junction bases not matched to a gene: 7. The germline V gene encodes CDR1 MDHEN and CDR2 SYDVKM. The CDR3 DNA sequence: TGTGCCAGCAGCCCTAGCGGGGCCAAATACAATGAGCAGTTCTTC. Protein product: CASSPSGAKYNEQFF.